These T cell receptor beta chains were read from a single sample in a study of siplizumab effects on memory and regulatory T cells. Sequenced by immunoSEQ multiplex PCR; TCRdb stores in-frame clones only, minus some. This sample carries under 140,000 clones, over 85% of them seen once, and the ten largest clones take 1% to 1.5%. Material for sequencing was CD4+ T cells sorted from blood. All receptors derive from a human donor in good health. Each CDR3 is given with its conserved first and last residue. Fields, in order: J gene, V gene, clone size, D gene, CDR3 protein, CDR3 DNA. A D gene is named only where the DNA matches it firmly. Clone size is not always given. Where it is, it says once, few, many or a class for expanded clones.

J gene: TRBJ2-3; V gene: TRBV4-1; clone size: -; D gene: -; CDR3 protein: CASSQIKLFTDTQYF; CDR3 DNA: TGCGCCAGCAGCCAGATCAAGCTCTTCACAGATACGCAGTATTTT
J gene: TRBJ1-1; V gene: TRBV5-1; clone size: -; D gene: TRBD1; CDR3 protein: CASSLAMTGKGSEAFF; CDR3 DNA: TGCGCCAGCAGCTTGGCGATGACAGGGAAAGGGTCTGAAGCTTTCTTT
J gene: TRBJ2-7; V gene: TRBV21-1; clone size: -; D gene: -; CDR3 protein: CASSKWGRLIREAYEQYF; CDR3 DNA: TGTGCCAGCAGCAAATGGGGCAGGCTTATTAGGGAAGCCTACGAGCAGTACTTC
J gene: TRBJ2-7; V gene: TRBV9; clone size: -; D gene: TRBD2; CDR3 protein: CASSVGLAGGFYEQYF; CDR3 DNA: TGTGCCAGCAGCGTAGGCCTAGCGGGAGGGTTCTACGAGCAGTACTTC
J gene: TRBJ2-1; V gene: TRBV19; clone size: -; D gene: TRBD2; CDR3 protein: CASSIGTSGGYNEQFF; CDR3 DNA: TGTGCCAGTAGTATAGGAACTAGCGGGGGTTACAATGAGCAGTTCTTC
J gene: TRBJ2-7; V gene: TRBV20-1; clone size: -; D gene: -; CDR3 protein: CSARGAYEQYF; CDR3 DNA: TGCAGTGCGAGGGGGGCATACGAGCAGTACTTC
J gene: TRBJ1-3; V gene: TRBV2; clone size: -; D gene: -; CDR3 protein: CASRDSVSGNTIYF; CDR3 DNA: TGTGCCAGCAGAGACAGTGTCTCTGGAAACACCATATATTTT
J gene: TRBJ2-3; V gene: TRBV7-9; clone size: once; D gene: TRBD2; CDR3 protein: CASSPWSGGTDTQYF; CDR3 DNA: TGTGCCAGCAGCCCATGGAGCGGGGGCACAGATACGCAGTATTTT
J gene: TRBJ1-4; V gene: TRBV15; clone size: -; D gene: -; CDR3 protein: CATSARPREKLFF; CDR3 DNA: TGTGCCACCAGCGCCCGTCCGAGGGAAAAACTGTTTTTT
J gene: TRBJ2-7; V gene: TRBV18; clone size: once; D gene: -; CDR3 protein: CASSTLATDEQYF; CDR3 DNA: TGTGCCAGCTCAACCCTCGCCACGGACGAGCAGTACTTC
J gene: TRBJ2-7; V gene: TRBV15; clone size: -; D gene: -; CDR3 protein: CATSRENQGLYEQYF; CDR3 DNA: TGTGCCACCAGCAGAGAGAACCAGGGGCTGTACGAGCAGTACTTC
J gene: TRBJ2-7; V gene: TRBV6-5; clone size: once; D gene: -; CDR3 protein: CASSLGSYEQYF; CDR3 DNA: TGTGCCAGCAGTTTGGGTTCGTACGAGCAGTACTTC
J gene: TRBJ2-1; V gene: TRBV5-1; clone size: -; D gene: -; CDR3 protein: CASSLGPLTDEQFF; CDR3 DNA: TGCGCCAGCAGCTTGGGACCGTTGACGGATGAGCAGTTCTTC
J gene: TRBJ1-1; V gene: TRBV9; clone size: -; D gene: -; CDR3 protein: CASSYGTGNTEAFF; CDR3 DNA: TGTGCCAGCAGCTACGGGACGGGGAACACTGAAGCTTTCTTT
J gene: TRBJ1-1; V gene: TRBV4-2; clone size: -; D gene: TRBD1; CDR3 protein: CASSQDLPGQGRYTEAFF; CDR3 DNA: TGTGCCAGCAGCCAAGACTTACCGGGACAGGGGAGGTACACTGAAGCTTTCTTT
J gene: TRBJ2-7; V gene: TRBV20-1; clone size: -; D gene: TRBD1; CDR3 protein: CGPGQGNEQYF; CDR3 DNA: TGCGGCCCGGGACAGGGGAACGAGCAGTACTTC
J gene: TRBJ1-1; V gene: TRBV7-9; clone size: -; D gene: -; CDR3 protein: CASSPREGTMNTEAFF; CDR3 DNA: TGTGCCAGCAGCCCCCGGGAGGGTACGATGAACACTGAAGCTTTCTTT
J gene: TRBJ2-5; V gene: TRBV7-3; clone size: -; D gene: -; CDR3 protein: CASSLVFGETQYF; CDR3 DNA: TGTGCCAGCAGCTTAGTTTTTGGGGAGACCCAGTACTTC
J gene: TRBJ2-5; V gene: TRBV2; clone size: -; D gene: TRBD1; CDR3 protein: CASGGTGGAETQYF; CDR3 DNA: TGTGCCAGCGGGGGGACAGGGGGCGCGGAGACCCAGTACTTC
J gene: TRBJ1-5; V gene: TRBV12-1; clone size: -; D gene: -; CDR3 protein: CASSRPTRGLYSNQPQHF; CDR3 DNA: TGTGCCAGCAGCCGACCAACCCGAGGGCTATATAGCAATCAGCCCCAGCATTTT
J gene: TRBJ1-5; V gene: TRBV18; clone size: -; D gene: -; CDR3 protein: CASSGQPNQPQHF; CDR3 DNA: TGTGCCAGCTCAGGACAGCCAAATCAGCCCCAGCATTTT
J gene: TRBJ2-7; V gene: TRBV7-2; clone size: -; D gene: -; CDR3 protein: CASSSAGRLPYEQYF; CDR3 DNA: TGTGCCAGCAGCTCGGCGGGACGATTGCCCTACGAGCAGTACTTC
J gene: TRBJ1-5; V gene: TRBV5-1; clone size: -; D gene: -; CDR3 protein: CASSLGDTNQPQHF; CDR3 DNA: TGCGCCAGCAGCTTGGGGGACACTAATCAGCCCCAGCATTTT
J gene: TRBJ1-5; V gene: TRBV29-1; clone size: -; D gene: -; CDR3 protein: CSVGGLSNQPQHF; CDR3 DNA: TGCAGCGTTGGAGGACTGAGCAATCAGCCCCAGCATTTT
J gene: TRBJ2-4; V gene: TRBV2; clone size: -; D gene: -; CDR3 protein: CASSEKGFGKNIQYF; CDR3 DNA: TGTGCCAGCAGTGAAAAGGGATTTGGCAAAAACATTCAGTACTTC
J gene: TRBJ1-2; V gene: TRBV18; clone size: -; D gene: -; CDR3 protein: CASSRTGLSNYGYTF; CDR3 DNA: TGTGCCAGCTCACGCACAGGGCTCAGTAACTATGGCTACACCTTC
J gene: TRBJ1-3; V gene: TRBV30; clone size: -; D gene: -; CDR3 protein: CAWSVGLNTIYF; CDR3 DNA: TGTGCCTGGAGTGTAGGCCTCAACACCATATATTTT
J gene: TRBJ2-7; V gene: TRBV27; clone size: -; D gene: -; CDR3 protein: CASSLVARRAYEQYF; CDR3 DNA: TGTGCCAGCAGTTTGGTAGCGCGGCGCGCCTACGAGCAGTACTTC
J gene: TRBJ2-3; V gene: TRBV5-1; clone size: -; D gene: TRBD2; CDR3 protein: CASSLGQSGIMDTQYF; CDR3 DNA: TGCGCCAGCAGCTTGGGTCAAAGCGGGATTATGGATACGCAGTATTTT
J gene: TRBJ1-2; V gene: TRBV19; clone size: -; D gene: -; CDR3 protein: CASSIVDRYYGYTF; CDR3 DNA: TGTGCCAGTAGTATAGTCGACCGTTACTATGGCTACACCTTC
J gene: TRBJ2-7; V gene: TRBV30; clone size: -; D gene: -; CDR3 protein: CAWSRSRVLYEQYF; CDR3 DNA: TGTGCCTGGAGTAGGTCCAGGGTATTGTACGAGCAGTACTTC
J gene: TRBJ2-5; V gene: TRBV7-9; clone size: -; D gene: -; CDR3 protein: CASSSPEETQYF; CDR3 DNA: TGTGCCAGCAGCTCCCCTGAAGAGACCCAGTACTTC
J gene: TRBJ1-5; V gene: TRBV4-1; clone size: -; D gene: -; CDR3 protein: CASSQGQGPSNQPQHF; CDR3 DNA: TGCGCCAGCAGCCAAGGTCAGGGGCCTAGCAATCAGCCCCAGCATTTT
J gene: TRBJ2-2; V gene: TRBV4-2; clone size: -; D gene: TRBD1; CDR3 protein: CASSLQGAGELFF; CDR3 DNA: TGTGCCAGCAGCCTACAGGGGGCCGGGGAGCTGTTTTTT
J gene: TRBJ1-3; V gene: TRBV5-1; clone size: -; D gene: -; CDR3 protein: CASSLASDSGNTIYF; CDR3 DNA: TGCGCCAGCAGCTTGGCCTCGGACTCTGGAAACACCATATATTTT
J gene: TRBJ2-6; V gene: TRBV19; clone size: -; D gene: -; CDR3 protein: CASSNEGAGANVLTF; CDR3 DNA: TGTGCCAGTAGTAATGAGGGGGCTGGGGCCAACGTCCTGACTTTC
J gene: TRBJ2-2; V gene: TRBV6-5; clone size: -; D gene: -; CDR3 protein: CASSPGLPTGELFF; CDR3 DNA: TGTGCCAGCAGCCCGGGACTGCCCACCGGGGAGCTGTTTTTT
J gene: TRBJ1-4; V gene: TRBV6-6; clone size: -; D gene: -; CDR3 protein: CASSYGNGRNEKLFF; CDR3 DNA: TGTGCCAGCAGTTACGGCAACGGGCGAAATGAAAAACTGTTTTTT
J gene: TRBJ2-5; V gene: TRBV5-6; clone size: -; D gene: TRBD2; CDR3 protein: CASSLLLAGGRETQYF; CDR3 DNA: TGTGCCAGCAGCTTGTTGTTGGCGGGGGGCCGGGAGACCCAGTACTTC
J gene: TRBJ1-1; V gene: TRBV6-6; clone size: -; D gene: -; CDR3 protein: CASSYSERQNTEAFF; CDR3 DNA: TGTGCCAGCAGTTACTCGGAGCGTCAGAACACTGAAGCTTTCTTT
J gene: TRBJ2-3; V gene: TRBV18; clone size: -; D gene: -; CDR3 protein: CASSPPSGADTQYF; CDR3 DNA: TGTGCCAGCTCACCACCTTCAGGGGCAGATACGCAGTATTTT
J gene: TRBJ2-1; V gene: TRBV18; clone size: -; D gene: TRBD2; CDR3 protein: CASSPYGGLAGVQSEQFF; CDR3 DNA: TGTGCCAGCTCGCCATACGGGGGGCTAGCGGGTGTACAAAGTGAGCAGTTCTTC
J gene: TRBJ1-4; V gene: TRBV6-1; clone size: once; D gene: TRBD1; CDR3 protein: CASRTGGLGNEKLFF; CDR3 DNA: TGTGCCAGCAGGACAGGGGGCTTGGGTAATGAAAAACTGTTTTTT
J gene: TRBJ2-6; V gene: TRBV5-1; clone size: -; D gene: -; CDR3 protein: CASSLEGRGSTGANVLTF; CDR3 DNA: TGCGCCAGCAGCTTAGAAGGGCGGGGAAGCACTGGGGCCAACGTCCTGACTTTC
J gene: TRBJ2-5; V gene: TRBV5-1; clone size: -; D gene: TRBD2; CDR3 protein: CASSLGAGETWETQYF; CDR3 DNA: TGCGCCAGCAGCTTGGGAGCGGGGGAAACCTGGGAGACCCAGTACTTC
J gene: TRBJ2-1; V gene: TRBV5-1; clone size: -; D gene: TRBD1; CDR3 protein: CASSTRDSSYNEQFF; CDR3 DNA: TGCGCCAGCAGCACCCGGGACAGTTCCTACAATGAGCAGTTCTTC
J gene: TRBJ1-1; V gene: TRBV6-5; clone size: -; D gene: -; CDR3 protein: CASRREAEAFF; CDR3 DNA: TGTGCCAGCAGACGCGAGGCTGAAGCTTTCTTT
J gene: TRBJ1-2; V gene: TRBV5-1; clone size: -; D gene: -; CDR3 protein: CASSLYGDGYTF; CDR3 DNA: TGCGCCAGCAGCTTGTACGGCGATGGCTACACCTTC
J gene: TRBJ1-6; V gene: TRBV7-2; clone size: once; D gene: -; CDR3 protein: CASSLGGGQRNSPLHF; CDR3 DNA: TGTGCCAGCAGCTTAGGAGGAGGACAGCGAAATTCACCCCTCCACTTT
J gene: TRBJ1-2; V gene: TRBV4-2; clone size: -; D gene: -; CDR3 protein: CASSHTDGANYGYTF; CDR3 DNA: TGTGCCAGCAGTCATACTGACGGGGCTAACTATGGCTACACCTTC
J gene: TRBJ2-3; V gene: TRBV9; clone size: -; D gene: -; CDR3 protein: CASSVAFTDTQYF; CDR3 DNA: TGTGCCAGCAGCGTAGCGTTCACAGATACGCAGTATTTT
J gene: TRBJ2-2; V gene: TRBV7-3; clone size: -; D gene: -; CDR3 protein: CASSRELNTGELFF; CDR3 DNA: TGTGCCAGCAGCCGGGAATTGAACACCGGGGAGCTGTTTTTT
J gene: TRBJ1-5; V gene: TRBV18; clone size: -; D gene: TRBD1; CDR3 protein: CASSPETGGAGQPQHF; CDR3 DNA: TGTGCCAGCTCACCGGAGACAGGGGGCGCAGGACAGCCCCAGCATTTT
J gene: TRBJ2-7; V gene: TRBV4-1; clone size: -; D gene: -; CDR3 protein: CASSPRRGRTYEQYF; CDR3 DNA: TGCGCCAGCAGCCCCCGGCGGGGGCGGACCTACGAGCAGTACTTC